A single sample gave rise to the 20 T cell receptor beta chains below, sequenced in a study of shared clonotypes between healthy human individuals (dated by TCRdb to about 2020). To prepare the library, the immunoSEQ multiplex PCR assay was applied. TCRdb took this table from immuneACCESS and kept in-frame rearrangements with V and J called. Such tables lack part of the clones; where checked against another copy, unresolved V genes explain under half of the gap, and the rest is unexplained. This sample comprises some 2,000,000 clones, roughly 94% of them detected only once. The ten largest make up roughly 1% of the sample. CD8 naive samples were CD45RO-negative cells positively selected for CCR7, giving a CD45RA+CCR7+ population that excluded TemRA cells. The sequenced material came from naive CD8+ T cells sorted from blood. This specimen's cell subset or site label, per the study, means: CD45RA+CCR7+. The receptor set was obtained from a man aged 18 to 30 in good health.

The J gene is TRBJ2-3, the V gene TRBV10-2, with 11 bases aligning to TRBD2. Germline trimming cut 8 bases from V and 2 bases from J; bases unmatched to any gene: 3. CDR3 size: 14 residues. CDR1 is WSHSY and CDR2 is SAAADI in the germline V gene. CDR3 DNA sequence: TGCGCCAGCGCGACTAGCGGGGTCACAGATACGCAGTATTTT. This gives the protein CASATSGVTDTQYF.

The chain combines TRBV9 with TRBJ1-2, with 7 bases lining up with TRBD1. Per germline, CDR1 SGDLS and CDR2 YYNGEE. CDR3 size: 15 residues. V was pared by 1 base and J by 2 bases, with 5 bases of the junction left unmatched. CDR3 loop: CASSVNPGQNYGYTF. Here the CDR3 DNA reads TGTGCCAGCAGCGTAAACCCGGGACAGAACTATGGCTACACCTTC.

The count of this clone is one. The genes are TRBV15 and TRBJ2-2, with 7 positions matching TRBD2. V lost 8 bases to trimming and J lost 8 bases; unmatched junction nucleotides: 5. This CDR3 region has 12 residues. Germline CDR1 reads LNHNV; CDR2 reads YYDKDF (reference sequence). In DNA form, the CDR3 reads TGTGCCACCGGCGGGGGTGCAGGGGAGCTGTTTTTT. Translation: CATGGGAGELFF.

The chain has TRBV27 and TRBJ2-7; 9 nucleotides align to TRBD1. This CDR3 spans 14 amino acids. V lost 4 bases, J lost 6 bases, and 7 bases stayed unmatched. CDR1 and CDR2 from the germline V gene are MNHEY and SMNVEV (reference sequence). The CDR3 spells CASSWDRVSGEQYF. DNA for the CDR3: TGTGCCAGCAGTTGGGACAGGGTATCAGGCGAGCAGTACTTC.

Concerning this clone itself: Additional DNA sequences in this sample encode the identical CDR3. The rearrangement links TRBV27 to TRBJ1-1; maybe TRBD1 (5 bases). This CDR3 has 13 residues. Looked up from germline, CDR1 is MNHEY and CDR2 is SMNVEV (reference sequence). Trimming left V 3 bases short and J 5 bases short, with 10 bases between. CDR3 amino acids: CASSLAGGTEAFF. In nucleotides, the CDR3 is TGTGCCAGCAGTTTGGCCGGGGGGACTGAAGCTTTCTTT.

The V call is TRBV13, the J call TRBJ2-7, with 9 bases aligning to TRBD2. Trimming at V came to 3 bases and at J to 0 bases, leaving 3 bases not matched to a gene. Germline V lookup: CDR1 PRHDT, CDR2 FYEKMQ (reference sequence). This CDR3 region has 15 residues. The CDR3 sequence is CASSLTSGASYEQYF. As DNA, the CDR3 is TGTGCCAGCAGCTTGACTAGCGGAGCCTCCTACGAGCAGTACTTC.

The V gene is TRBV7-9, the J gene TRBJ1-6; 7 positions agree with TRBD1. Germline CDR1 SEHNR, CDR2 FQNEAQ (reference sequence). With V trimmed by 5 bases and J by 4 bases, 8 bases remained unmatched. The CDR3 spans 16 residues. The CDR3 DNA reads TGTGCCAGCAGCGTACAGGGGACAGCTTATAATTCACCCCTCCACTTT. Its protein product is CASSVQGTAYNSPLHF.

The chain combines TRBV7-2 with TRBJ2-5; maybe TRBD1 (6 bases). The germline V gene has CDR1 SGHTA and CDR2 FQGNSA. The ends were cut back, 5 bases at V and 4 bases at J, with 11 bases in the middle. This CDR3 is built from 13 residues. This CDR3 reads CASSPRGRETQYF. In nucleotides, the CDR3 is TGTGCCAGCAGCCCCAGGGGTAGAGAGACCCAGTACTTC.

This rearrangement joins TRBV28 to TRBJ2-3; D perhaps matches TRBD1 (5 bases). Trimming stripped 7 bases from V and 6 bases from J, with 17 bases between. Germline CDR1 and CDR2: MDHEN and SYDVKM. This CDR3 contains 14 residues. Here the CDR3 DNA reads TGTGCCAGCACCAGACAGCGATTGGTGGATACGCAGTATTTT. Amino acids: CASTRQRLVDTQYF.

This chain links TRBV29-1 with TRBJ2-1; TRBD2 matches 8 bases. Trimming took 5 bases from V and 1 from J; bases not matched to a gene: 13. Germline-derived CDR1 and CDR2 are SQVTM and ANQGSEA. This CDR3 has 17 residues. The CDR3 DNA reads TGCAGCGTTCACGCATTGCCCCGGGAGGGGTCCTACAATGAGCAGTTCTTC. This codes for CSVHALPREGSYNEQFF.

This chain joins TRBV7-2 and TRBJ2-7; D ambiguous. Germline V CDR1 and CDR2: SGHTA, FQGNSA. V lost 1 base, J lost 3 bases, and 7 bases lay in between. The CDR3 spans 13 residues. The CDR3 nucleotides are TGTGCCAGCAGCTTAGAGGGCAACTACGAGCAGTACTTC. Translation gives CASSLEGNYEQYF.

This sequence joins TRBV29-1 and TRBJ2-7; TRBD1 matches 11 bases. V lost 6 bases to trimming and J lost 3 bases; unmatched junction nucleotides: 7. The CDR3 has 14 amino acids. Germline V gives CDR1 SQVTM, CDR2 ANQGSEA. CDR3 region: CSVVTGTGGYEQYF. The CDR3 DNA reads as TGCAGCGTCGTTACCGGGACAGGGGGCTACGAGCAGTACTTC.

V is TRBV5-1 and J is TRBJ1-1; D might be TRBD1 (5 bases). CDR1 and CDR2 (germline): SGHRS, YFSETQ. The CDR3 has 14 amino acids. V lost 1 base and J lost 0, with 7 bases in between. The CDR3 nucleotides read TGCGCCAGCAGCTTGAAGGGGATGAACACTGAAGCTTTCTTT. Protein: CASSLKGMNTEAFF.

The chain recombines TRBV10-2 with TRBJ1-6; D may be TRBD1 (5 bases). Deletions cut 4 bases from V and 8 bases from J, with 15 bases between. CDR3 length: 15 residues. Germline CDR1 reads WSHSY; CDR2 reads SAAADI. The CDR3 here is CASSGGNAPDSPLHF. CDR3 DNA: TGCGCCAGCAGTGGGGGGAACGCTCCGGATTCACCCCTCCACTTT.

The chain links TRBV7-2 to TRBJ2-1, with D maybe TRBD1 (6 bases). V was shortened by 5 bases and J by 9 bases, with 11 bases between the two germline ends. From germline, CDR1 is SGHTA and CDR2 FQGNSA. The CDR3 runs to 12 residues. CDR3 nucleotides: TGTGCCAGCAGCCACGGACAGATTGAGCAGTTCTTC. Translation gives CASSHGQIEQFF.

The chain recombines TRBV7-9 with TRBJ1-1; 11 nucleotides agree with TRBD1. Germline trimming cut 5 bases from V and 4 bases from J; bases unmatched to any gene: 9. CDR3 length equals 16 residues. Per germline, CDR1 SEHNR and CDR2 FQNEAQ (reference sequence). The chain's CDR3 is CASSPRDRGIGTEAFF. In DNA form, the CDR3 reads TGTGCCAGCAGCCCCCGGGACAGGGGGATCGGCACTGAAGCTTTCTTT. Filled out from reference TRBV7-9 and TRBJ1-1, the complete variable domain reads DTGVSQNPRHKITKRGQNVTFRCDPISEHNRLYWYRQTLGQGPEFLTYFQNEAQLEKSRLLSDRFSAERPKGSFSTLEIQRTEQGDSAMYLCASSPRDRGIGTEAFFGQGTRLTVV.

This sequence joins TRBV6-5 and TRBJ2-3; possibly TRBD1 for D (6 bases). This CDR3 has 15 residues. From germline, CDR1 is MNHEY and CDR2 SVGAGI. Trimming took 0 bases from V and 3 from J, leaving 10 bases between them. CDR3 loop: CASSYSRQATDTQYF. The CDR3 coding sequence is TGTGCCAGCAGTTACTCGAGACAGGCAACAGATACGCAGTATTTT.

The rearrangement links TRBV27 to TRBJ2-7; 9 bases align to TRBD1. The V gene end was trimmed by 5 bases and the J gene end by 1 base; junction bases not matched to a gene: 6. This CDR3 contains 15 residues. Germline CDR1 and CDR2: MNHEY and SMNVEV (reference sequence). Written as DNA, the CDR3 is TGTGCCAGCAGTATCACAGGGGGCGCTTCCTACGAGCAGTACTTC. This translates into CASSITGGASYEQYF.

The chain has TRBV27 and TRBJ1-1, with TRBD1 identical over 7 bases. Germline V gene lookup returns CDR1 MNHEY and CDR2 SMNVEV (reference sequence). The CDR3 sequence is 13 residues long. The ends lost 5 bases at V and 5 bases at J; junction bases unmatched: 5. CDR3 nucleotide sequence: TGTGCCAGCAGTGACAGGGACTGGACTGAAGCTTTCTTT. The encoded protein is CASSDRDWTEAFF.

The genes are TRBV4-1 and TRBJ1-5; the match to TRBD1 covers 7 bases. CDR1 is MGHRA, CDR2 YSYEKL, per germline. The CDR3 has 16 amino acids. The J segment lost 3 bases and the V segment lost 3 bases, leaving 8 bases of the junction unmatched. The CDR3 nucleotides read TGCGCCAGCAGCCACCGACAGGGAACCCTCAATCAGCCCCAGCATTTT. It encodes CASSHRQGTLNQPQHF.